This T cell receptor beta chain is from a study of T cells in Graves' hyperthyroidism and ophthalmopathy. Whole-study findings and limits: Stable hyperthyroidism was separated from ophthalmopathy by a model based on 13 V-J features. Among thyroid clonotypes expanded above 0.001, most also appeared in blood.

Researchers amplified the TCR beta CDR3 regions from RNA transcripts. TCR CDR3 underwent first-round RT-PCR with the HTBI primer set. TCRdb ran MiXCR on the multiplex PCR reads and lists one entry per CDR3 protein. Of more than 350,000 distinct CDR3 sequences in the sample, approximately 14% were seen once. A NOSPECS grade of at least 4, a Clinical Activity Score of at least 3 and duration under 3 months were recorded in ophthalmopathy patients. PBMCs were sourced from roughly 9.7 ml fresh peripheral blood. In its sample, this clonotype was seen many times. Its antigen is as yet unknown. Germline-derived CDR1 and CDR2 are WSHSY and SAAADI. J gave up 5 bases and V 2 bases, and 5 bases lay outside the gene matches. CDR3 length equals 14 residues.

The rearrangement uses TRBV10-2 and TRBJ2-7, with 8 positions matching TRBD1. This sequence originates from a woman aged 25 to 39 with Graves' ophthalmopathy. Sequencing was performed on blood. The CDR3 spells CASSEAGGLDEQYF. The CDR3 DNA follows: TGCGCCAGCAGTGAGGCAGGGGGCTTGGACGAGCAGTACTTC.